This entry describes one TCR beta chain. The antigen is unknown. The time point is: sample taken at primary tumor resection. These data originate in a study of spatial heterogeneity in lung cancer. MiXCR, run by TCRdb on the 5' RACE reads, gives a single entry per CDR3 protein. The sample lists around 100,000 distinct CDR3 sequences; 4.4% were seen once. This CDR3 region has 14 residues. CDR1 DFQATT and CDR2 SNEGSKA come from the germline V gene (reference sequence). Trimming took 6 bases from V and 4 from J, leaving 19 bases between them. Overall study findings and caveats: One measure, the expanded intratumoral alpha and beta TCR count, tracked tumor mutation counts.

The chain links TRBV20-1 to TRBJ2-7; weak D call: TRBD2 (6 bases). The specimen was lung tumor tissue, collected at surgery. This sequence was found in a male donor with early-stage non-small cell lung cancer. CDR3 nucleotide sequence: TGCAGTGCCGGACTAAATCTCGGGATATACGAGCAGTACTTC. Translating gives CSAGLNLGIYEQYF.